The present entry profiles one T cell receptor beta chain with its context. What it binds is unknown. The entry originates in a study of CD4 T cells in relation to SARS-CoV-2 and coronaviruses. Whole-study context: Controls used an HIV-1 Nef peptide pool or no peptide.

Study conclusions and caveats: In around 60% of donors, memory CD4+ clonotypes crossrecognized SARS-CoV-2 and at least one common cold coronavirus spike.

The CDR3 sequence is 14 residues long. Trimming cost V 4 bases and J 3 bases, with 12 bases left between them. CDR1 is SGHVS and CDR2 is FQNEAQ in the germline V gene. TCRdb's copy holds only in-frame clones and misses some; the assay was immunoSEQ multiplex PCR. The sample yields roughly 30,000 clones, roughly 72% seen once. Before the COVID-19 pandemic, during about 2010-2018, CD4+ T cells were taken from unexposed donors. After around nine days of culture, CD4+ T cells were isolated. Unexposed-donor CD4+ T cells were probed with SARS-CoV-2 S/N and four cold-coronavirus spikes, cells permitting. The receptor was isolated from a human donor in good health. Sequencing was carried out using CD4+ T cells from PBMCs, cultured in vitro. The chain joins TRBV7-8 to TRBJ1-2; D not certain. The CDR3 sequence is CASSSSTLHYGYTF. CDR3 DNA: TGTGCCAGCAGCTCCTCAACTCTACACTATGGCTACACCTTC. Complete variable domain (other parts from reference TRBV7-8 and TRBJ1-2): GAGVSQSPRYKVAKRGQDVALRCDPISGHVSLFWYQQALGQGPEFLTYFQNEAQLDKSGLPSDRFFAERPEGSVSTLKIQRTQQEDSAVYLCASSSSTLHYGYTFGSGTRLTVV.